This TCR beta chain was documented in a study of CD8 T cells in ankylosing spondylitis. Overall study results and limits: Reportedly, significant enrichment of disease-linked clones occurred in matched ankylosing spondylitis synovial fluid.

At least ten counts were recorded for this clonotype. No antigen is known for it. The CDR3 spans 14 residues. V shed 3 bases and J shed 1 base, with 9 bases lying between them. Quantitative 5'-RACE was performed with molecular barcodes, and it yielded the TCR beta libraries. TCRdb reanalysed the 5' RACE reads using MiXCR and keeps one entry per CDR3 protein. The sample consists of roughly 86,000 distinct CDR3 sequences, roughly 8.8% of them appearing once. V usage is TRBV12-3 or TRBV12-4 and J usage is TRBJ2-5; D is uncertain. The sequencing input was blood, either unsorted or a sorted T cell fraction (not recorded which). The receptor's source is a male donor with ankylosing spondylitis or in good health (not recorded which). CDR3 in amino acids: CASSFGQAQETQYF. CDR3 nucleotide sequence: TGTGCCAGCAGTTTTGGGCAGGCCCAAGAGACCCAGTACTTC.